Presented here are 26 T cell receptor beta chains from one specimen sequenced in a study of identical twins. Each CDR3 protein is one row after TCRdb ran MiXCR on the 5' RACE reads. The data hold 550,000 to 700,000 distinct CDR3 sequences, with 9.5% to 10% observed a single time. These same records also appear under a second study, on yellow fever vaccine responses in identical twins.

The sample comprised PBMCs. The receptor source for this set is a woman aged 18 to 35 in good health.

This clonotype was picked up many times. The chain is built from TRBV7-8 and TRBJ2-1, with D unresolved. Trimming took 4 bases from V and 8 from J, leaving 6 bases between them. Germline CDR1 reads SGHVS; CDR2 reads FQNEAQ. CDR3 size: 11 residues. This chain's CDR3 is CASSYSDEQFF. The CDR3 DNA sequence: TGTGCCAGCAGCTACTCGGATGAGCAGTTCTTC.

This clonotype was seen many times. The V call is TRBV5-5, the J call TRBJ2-1; D unresolved. The CDR3 covers 14 residues. V dropped 2 bases and J dropped 0 bases, with 6 bases sitting between them. Germline V lookup: CDR1 SGHKS, CDR2 YYEKEE (reference sequence). The CDR3 here is CASSFGISYNEQFF. CDR3 nucleotide sequence: TGTGCCAGCAGCTTTGGGATCTCCTACAATGAGCAGTTCTTC.

The chain links TRBV10-3 to TRBJ2-5; D could derive from TRBD1 or TRBD2 (5 bases each). Trimming pared 7 bases from V and 13 bases from J, leaving 22 bases between. Germline V gene data show CDR1 as ENHRY and CDR2 as SYGVKD. This CDR3 contains 13 residues. In DNA form, the CDR3 reads TGTGCCATCACCCAGGAATTCAGGGACGAGTTGTACTTC. Protein sequence: CAITQEFRDELYF.

This clonotype appeared many times. The rearrangement links TRBV20-1 to TRBJ2-7, with TRBD2 matching 11 bases. The germline V gene has CDR1 DFQATT and CDR2 SNEGSKA (reference sequence). There are 13 residues in the CDR3. V gave up 6 bases and J gave up 7 bases; unmatched junction bases: 8. DNA of the CDR3: TGCAGTGCCAGACTAGCGGGATATATAGAGCAGTACTTC. Encoded protein: CSARLAGYIEQYF.

This clonotype has a count of ten or more. The rearrangement joins TRBV2 to TRBJ2-2, with D possibly matching TRBD2 (6 bases). Germline V gene data show CDR1 as SNHLY and CDR2 as FYNNEI. The V and J ends lost 5 bases and 4 bases respectively, with 11 bases between them. The CDR3 consists of 14 residues. The CDR3: CASSSSGVTGELFF. DNA of the CDR3: TGTGCCAGCAGTTCCTCGGGAGTCACCGGGGAGCTGTTTTTT.

The rearrangement uses TRBV5-5 and TRBJ2-2, with D tentatively TRBD2 (6 bases). The CDR3 has 15 residues. The germline CDR1 and CDR2 sequences are SGHKS and YYEKEE (reference sequence). V was pared by 4 bases and J by 4 bases, with 14 bases between. This CDR3 reads CASSQLASSTGELFF. The DNA of the CDR3 is TGTGCCAGCAGCCAGCTAGCGTCGAGCACCGGGGAGCTGTTTTTT.

The CDR3 nucleotides are TGTGCCAGCAGTTACTCGGGACAATGGGGGGAGACCCAGTACTTC. Translation: CASSYSGQWGETQYF. This rearrangement joins TRBV6-5 to TRBJ2-5; the D gene is possibly TRBD1 (6 bases). V dropped 0 bases and J dropped 5 bases, with 13 bases sitting between them. This CDR3 comprises 15 residues. Germline CDR1 MNHEY, CDR2 SVGAGI.

The chain recombines TRBV20-1 with TRBJ2-7; TRBD1 is a possible D gene (6 bases). The CDR3 is made up of 13 amino acids. The germline gives CDR1 DFQATT, CDR2 SNEGSKA (reference sequence). Trimming removed 5 bases from V and 3 bases from J, with 14 bases in between. This CDR3 reads CSARQGIGYEQYF. The CDR3 nucleotides read TGCAGTGCTCGGCAGGGGATTGGCTACGAGCAGTACTTC.

This clonotype has only a few counts. The genes are TRBV5-5 and TRBJ2-2; D is undetermined. V lost 3 bases, J lost 2 bases, and 11 bases lay in between. Germline V CDR1 and CDR2: SGHKS, YYEKEE (reference sequence). The CDR3 has 15 residues. CDR3 coding DNA: TGTGCCAGCAGCTCCTTACATAGTAACACCGGGGAGCTGTTTTTT. The encoded protein is CASSSLHSNTGELFF.

This clonotype was recorded a few times. The chain has TRBV4-2 and TRBJ2-6, with D unresolved. The CDR3 loop spans 16 amino acids. V lost 0 bases, J lost 0 bases, and 6 bases lay in between. Germline values: CDR1 LGHNA, CDR2 YNFKEQ. The CDR3 region is CASSQETISGANVLTF. The CDR3 region has the DNA TGTGCCAGCAGCCAAGAGACCATCTCTGGGGCCAACGTCCTGACTTTC.

There are many counts of this clonotype. The chain has TRBV28 and TRBJ2-2; 7 bases map to TRBD1. V shed 6 bases, J shed 2 bases, and the junction held 6 bases outside the gene matches. The CDR3 has 15 residues. Germline-derived CDR1 and CDR2 are MDHEN and SYDVKM. CDR3 residues: CASRWTGDNTGELFF. The CDR3 DNA sequence: TGTGCCAGCAGATGGACAGGCGATAACACCGGGGAGCTGTTTTTT.

This clonotype was seen repeatedly, ten times or more. The V call is TRBV5-1, the J call TRBJ1-2; TRBD1 matches 8 bases. The CDR3 consists of 13 residues. The V segment lost 4 bases and the J segment 9 bases; nucleotides outside the gene matches: 8. Germline CDR1 is SGHRS and CDR2 is YFSETQ. The CDR3, as DNA: TGCGCCAGCAGCCTAGGACAGGGAACGAGCTACACCTTC. As protein: CASSLGQGTSYTF.

This clonotype was counted only a few times. The V call is TRBV11-2, the J call TRBJ2-3, with D possibly TRBD2 on 5 matching bases. With 6 bases removed from V and 0 bases from J, the gap between germline ends came to 13 bases. CDR1 and CDR2 (germline): SGHAT, FQNNGV. The CDR3 contains 15 residues. This CDR3 is CASRWGAISTDTQYF. CDR3 nucleotides: TGTGCCAGCAGATGGGGAGCAATTAGCACAGATACGCAGTATTTT.

This clonotype was counted many times. V and J are TRBV10-3 and TRBJ2-2; either TRBD1 or TRBD2 may fit D (7 bases each). Per the germline V gene, CDR1 is ENHRY and CDR2 is SYGVKD. Deletions cut 6 bases from V and 4 bases from J, with 15 bases between. The CDR3 spans 15 residues. The CDR3 bases are TGTGCCATCAGCGGCGACAGGGAGGGCACCGGGGAGCTGTTTTTT. Its translation: CAISGDREGTGELFF.

This clonotype was counted at least ten times. The J gene is TRBJ2-3, the V gene TRBV2, with D possibly matching TRBD1 (6 bases). Trimming left V 0 bases short and J 1 base short, with 11 bases between. Germline-derived CDR1 and CDR2 are SNHLY and FYNNEI. The CDR3 extends over 16 amino acids. CDR3 protein: CASSEALQGRTDTQYF. The DNA for the CDR3 is TGTGCCAGCAGTGAAGCTCTACAGGGCCGCACAGATACGCAGTATTTT. Full variable domain (remainder filled in from reference TRBV2 and TRBJ2-3): EPEVTQTPSHQVTQMGQEVILRCVPISNHLYFYWYRQILGQKVEFLVSFYNNEISEKSEIFDDQFSVERPDGSNFTLKIRSTKLEDSAMYFCASSEALQGRTDTQYFGPGTRLTVL.

The chain combines TRBV5-6 with TRBJ2-7; 9 bases line up with TRBD2. The CDR3 sequence is 14 residues long. The V and J ends lost 9 bases and 3 bases, in that order; junction bases with no gene match: 10. Germline CDR1 SGHDT, CDR2 YYEEEE. CDR3 in DNA: TGTGCCATGAGCACCGGACTAGCGAGCTACGAGCAGTACTTC. This sequence encodes CAMSTGLASYEQYF. Complete variable domain (other parts from reference TRBV5-6 and TRBJ2-7): DAGVTQSPTHLIKTRGQQVTLRCSPKSGHDTVSWYQQALGQGPQFIFQYYEEEERQRGNFPDRFSGHQFPNYSSELNVNALLLGDSALYLCAMSTGLASYEQYFGPGTRLTVT.

This chain uses TRBV7-6 with TRBJ2-2, with a tentative D call TRBD2 (5 bases). The V gene's germline CDR1 is SGHVS and CDR2 FNYEAQ. Trimming stripped 0 bases from V and 7 bases from J, with 15 bases between. The CDR3 totals 16 residues. The CDR3 DNA is TGTGCCAGCAGCTTAGCTGTCGGAGTAGAGGGCGGGGAGCTGTTTTTT. Translated: CASSLAVGVEGGELFF.

This clonotype turned up a few times. This chain connects TRBV12-3 or TRBV12-4 to TRBJ1-3, with D unclear. Trimming pared 6 bases from V and 4 bases from J, leaving 19 bases between. This CDR3 contains 16 residues. The CDR3 spells CASSLSSTSQGNTIYF. In DNA form, the CDR3 reads TGTGCCAGCAGCCTCTCATCGACATCTCAGGGAAACACCATATATTTT.

This clonotype has a count of ten or more. The V and J genes are TRBV6-2 or TRBV6-3 and TRBJ2-2, with a weak D call TRBD1 (6 bases). Germline lookup yields CDR1 MNHEY and CDR2 SVGEGT. The CDR3 contains 16 residues. V lost 7 bases to trimming and J lost 0 bases, with 15 bases between them. CDR3 nucleotide sequence: TGTGCCAGCATTCTGGCCGACAGGTCGAACACCGGGGAGCTGTTTTTT. Its protein product is CASILADRSNTGELFF.

This clonotype was seen repeatedly, ten times or more. The chain combines TRBV3-1 with TRBJ2-7; the D gene is possibly TRBD1 (5 bases). The CDR3 spans 14 residues. Germline V lookup: CDR1 LGHDT, CDR2 YNNKEL (reference sequence). V was trimmed by 0 bases and J by 5 bases, leaving 11 bases between them. The CDR3 region has the DNA TGTGCCAGCAGCCAAGATTTAGTCAGGGACGAGCAGTACTTC. Translation gives CASSQDLVRDEQYF.

This clonotype was observed many times. The chain has TRBV29-1 and TRBJ2-3; 7 bases are shared with TRBD2. The germline CDR1 and CDR2 sequences are SQVTM and ANQGSEA. The J segment lost 3 bases and the V segment lost 5 bases, leaving 5 bases of the junction unmatched. CDR3 length equals 13 residues. The CDR3 loop is CSVLVGGTDTQYF. CDR3 nucleotides: TGCAGCGTTTTGGTGGGAGGGACAGATACGCAGTATTTT.

The V call is TRBV11-2, the J call TRBJ2-2; 12 bases fit TRBD2. Trimming cost V 3 bases and J 5 bases; bases outside gene matches: 1. The germline gives CDR1 SGHAT, CDR2 FQNNGV. This CDR3 spans 15 amino acids. CDR3: CASSFLAGGTGELFF. Here the CDR3 DNA reads TGTGCCAGCAGCTTCCTAGCGGGAGGGACCGGGGAGCTGTTTTTT.

At least ten counts were recorded for this clonotype. V usage is TRBV20-1 and J usage is TRBJ1-2; the match to TRBD1 covers 10 bases. The V gene's germline CDR1 is DFQATT and CDR2 SNEGSKA (reference sequence). This CDR3 spans 14 amino acids. After removal of 0 bases from V and 3 bases from J, the junction contained 1 base not matched to a gene. The CDR3: CSAREGQGDYGYTF. The CDR3 nucleotides are TGCAGTGCTAGAGAAGGACAGGGGGACTATGGCTACACCTTC.

The chain combines TRBV2 with TRBJ2-3; 11 bases align to TRBD2. CDR1 is SNHLY, CDR2 FYNNEI, per germline. This CDR3 is 16 amino acids long. V was clipped by 6 bases and J by 3 bases; unmatched bases: 8. In nucleotides, the CDR3 is TGTGCCAGCAGGAGAAATAGCGGGGGGGCGACAGATACGCAGTATTTT. Translation gives CASRRNSGGATDTQYF.

This clonotype appeared a few times. This chain joins TRBV12-3 or TRBV12-4 and TRBJ1-1; D remains unclear. This CDR3 spans 13 amino acids. Trimming cost V 3 bases and J 3 bases, with 8 bases left between them. CDR3 protein: CASSFVEDTEAFF. CDR3 DNA: TGTGCCAGCAGTTTCGTGGAGGACACTGAAGCTTTCTTT.

Only a few counts were recorded for this clonotype. The chain uses TRBV6-5 and TRBJ2-1, with 9 bases matching TRBD2. In germline, CDR1 is MNHEY, CDR2 SVGAGI. This CDR3 comprises 17 residues. Trimming at V came to 3 bases and at J to 0 bases, leaving 6 bases not matched to a gene. The CDR3 sequence: CASSYISGGPSYNEQFF. The CDR3 nucleotides are TGTGCCAGCAGTTATATTAGCGGGGGCCCCTCCTACAATGAGCAGTTCTTC.